Each of the 27 T cell receptor beta chains below was sequenced from the same sample in a study of neurological immune-mediated disorders. MiXCR was run by TCRdb on the 5' RACE reads, yielding one entry per CDR3 protein. The sample lists roughly 50,000 distinct CDR3 sequences, 16% occurring once. Sequenced: PBMCs. The source of these receptors is a man aged 60 to 69 in good health.

This clonotype was detected many times. The chain recombines TRBV14 with TRBJ2-3; possibly TRBD1 for D (5 bases). V lost 4 bases and J 0 bases, leaving 11 bases between the germline ends. The CDR3 has 15 residues. Germline CDR1 and CDR2: SGHDN and FVKESK. The CDR3 region is CASSPWGFSTDTQYF. Written as DNA, the CDR3 is TGTGCCAGCAGCCCATGGGGCTTCAGCACAGATACGCAGTATTTT.

This clonotype was recorded at least ten times. This chain links TRBV28 with TRBJ1-2; D not resolved. Trimming left V 4 bases short and J 7 bases short, with 16 bases between. Germline values: CDR1 MDHEN, CDR2 SYDVKM. This CDR3 is 14 amino acids long. The CDR3 coding sequence is TGTGCCAGCAGTTCGGGCGACCACGGGCGTGGCTACACCTTC. Translating it yields CASSSGDHGRGYTF.

This clonotype came up many times. The gene calls are TRBV12-3 or TRBV12-4 and TRBJ2-1; 15 nucleotides match TRBD2. This CDR3 is built from 16 residues. Trimming at V came to 6 bases and at J to 4 bases, leaving 4 bases not matched to a gene. The CDR3 coding sequence is TGTGCCAGCAGCCGGACTAGCGGGAGGGCTTACAATGAGCAGTTCTTC. Protein sequence: CASSRTSGRAYNEQFF.

This clonotype has at least ten counts. The V gene is TRBV28, the J gene TRBJ2-7; TRBD2 is a possible D gene (5 bases). CDR3 length: 14 amino acids. V lost 2 bases to trimming and J lost 0 bases, with 8 bases between them. CDR1 MDHEN and CDR2 SYDVKM come from the germline V gene. In DNA form, the CDR3 reads TGTGCCAGCAGTTTAAAAACTAGCTCCTACGAGCAGTACTTC. Translation gives CASSLKTSSYEQYF.

This clonotype was picked up many times. This chain joins TRBV3-1 and TRBJ2-6; D not certain. The CDR3 has 17 amino acids. Germline CDR1 LGHDT, CDR2 YNNKEL (reference sequence). V dropped 3 bases and J dropped 0 bases, with 12 bases sitting between them. CDR3 nucleotides: TGTGCCAGCAGCCAGGGGATTCCCAGCTCTGGGGCCAACGTCCTGACTTTC. It codes for CASSQGIPSSGANVLTF.

This clonotype was recorded at least ten times. This chain connects TRBV28 to TRBJ1-1; D unclear. Per the germline V gene, CDR1 is MDHEN and CDR2 is SYDVKM. V lost 4 bases and J lost 11, with 11 bases in between. This CDR3 has 11 residues. The CDR3 reads CASSSAAWAFF. The DNA for the CDR3 is TGTGCCAGCAGTTCCGCTGCTTGGGCTTTCTTT.

Many counts were recorded for this clonotype. The rearrangement uses TRBV20-1 and TRBJ1-5; 7 nucleotides align to TRBD1. The V gene's germline CDR1 is DFQATT and CDR2 SNEGSKA (reference sequence). The CDR3 runs 20 residues. Trimming cost V 7 bases and J 3 bases; bases outside gene matches: 27. CDR3 sequence reads: CSVTPAGQAWGTAANQPQHF. The CDR3 bases are TGCAGTGTCACACCCGCCGGACAGGCTTGGGGTACTGCGGCCAATCAGCCCCAGCATTTT.

The table lists this clonotype with many counts. This rearrangement joins TRBV6-5 to TRBJ1-1, with TRBD1 matching 7 bases. With V trimmed by 5 bases and J by 2 bases, 8 bases remained unmatched. Germline values: CDR1 MNHEY, CDR2 SVGAGI. This CDR3 comprises 15 residues. The CDR3 here is CASSKRQGGNTEAFF. The DNA for the CDR3 is TGTGCCAGCAGTAAAAGACAGGGAGGTAACACTGAAGCTTTCTTT.

This clonotype was found many times. The rearrangement joins TRBV20-1 to TRBJ2-7; TRBD1 matches 11 bases. Trimming at V came to 6 bases and at J to 2 bases, leaving 6 bases not matched to a gene. CDR1 DFQATT and CDR2 SNEGSKA come from the germline V gene (reference sequence). This CDR3 is built from 14 residues. CDR3 coding DNA: TGCAGTGCGCTACCGGGACAGGGGGCCTACGAGCAGTACTTC. Translation: CSALPGQGAYEQYF.

This clonotype showed up many times. The chain is built from TRBV20-1 and TRBJ2-1; 7 bases are a match to TRBD2. The CDR3 runs 11 residues. V lost 5 bases, J lost 9 bases, and 4 bases stayed unmatched. The V gene's germline CDR1 is DFQATT and CDR2 SNEGSKA (reference sequence). The CDR3 sequence is CSAGIAGEQFF. The DNA of the CDR3 is TGCAGTGCTGGAATAGCGGGTGAGCAGTTCTTC.

This clonotype showed up many times. The CDR3 DNA sequence: TGTGCCAGCAGCTTATACGGGAGAGGGGAGACCCAGTACTTC. The encoded protein is CASSLYGRGETQYF. The V and J genes are TRBV7-2 and TRBJ2-5; a weak D match, TRBD2 (6 bases). Germline V gene lookup returns CDR1 SGHTA and CDR2 FQGNSA. CDR3 size: 14 residues. The V end lost 2 bases, the J end lost 5 bases, and 12 bases lay between the germline ends.

Regarding this clonotype: The conserved final phenylalanine or tryptophan is absent from the CDR3, which likely points to a read error. The chain uses TRBV28 and TRBJ2-7; no clear D gene. Germline assignment: CDR1 MDHEN and CDR2 SYDVKM. The CDR3 loop spans 11 amino acids. V shed 6 bases and J shed 9 bases, with 12 bases lying between them. In nucleotides, the CDR3 is TGTGCCAGCAGCCGTTTCCAAGGGCAGTACTCC. Translated: CASSRFQGQYS.

The chain couples TRBV7-2 to TRBJ1-2, with D unresolved. Trimming stripped 6 bases from V and 2 bases from J, with 16 bases between. CDR1 is SGHTA, CDR2 FQGNSA, per germline. The CDR3 totals 15 residues. The CDR3 protein is CASRWTSLLNYGYTF. Written as DNA, the CDR3 is TGTGCCAGCAGGTGGACGAGTCTCCTCAACTATGGCTACACCTTC.

This clonotype is a singleton in its sample. V is TRBV2 and J is TRBJ2-7, with a weak D call TRBD1 (6 bases). The germline V gene encodes CDR1 SNHLY and CDR2 FYNNEI. The CDR3 covers 14 residues. V was cut by 2 bases and J by 7 bases, with 15 bases left in between. The CDR3 here is CASSESGRGGEQYF. As DNA, the CDR3 is TGTGCCAGCAGTGAAAGCGGCAGGGGTGGGGAGCAGTACTTC.

This clonotype occurred many times. This chain connects TRBV11-1 to TRBJ2-7; TRBD2 matches at 9 bases. The germline CDR1 and CDR2 sequences are SGHAT and FQDESV (reference sequence). V was clipped by 3 bases and J by 2 bases; unmatched bases: 5. This CDR3 is built from 15 residues. The CDR3 DNA is TGTGCCAGCAGCTTGGAGAGCGGGAGGACCTACGAGCAGTACTTC. Protein: CASSLESGRTYEQYF.

In its sample, this clonotype was seen many times. V is TRBV12-3 or TRBV12-4 and J is TRBJ2-7; the match to TRBD1 covers 7 bases. J was trimmed by 5 bases and V by 6 bases; bases with no gene match: 7. The CDR3 consists of 13 residues. The CDR3 DNA sequence: TGTGCCAGCAGAAGACAGGGTACTCACGAGCAGTACTTC. Its translation: CASRRQGTHEQYF.

This clonotype has ten or more counts. The rearrangement links TRBV7-9 to TRBJ1-5; TRBD1 is a possible D gene (5 bases). The V end lost 5 bases, the J end lost 0 bases, and 23 bases lay between the germline ends. Germline assignment: CDR1 SEHNR and CDR2 FQNEAQ (reference sequence). The CDR3 extends over 19 amino acids. The CDR3 DNA sequence: TGTGCCAGCAGCCCAGAGGGGTTGACACCCATCTATAGCAATCAGCCCCAGCATTTT. It is translated as CASSPEGLTPIYSNQPQHF.

The CDR3 nucleotides read TGCAGTGCTAGTGGTACCCCGGTGAGCACAGATACGCAGTATTTT. Encoded protein: CSASGTPVSTDTQYF. V and J are TRBV20-1 and TRBJ2-3, with D hard to call. This CDR3 has 15 residues. CDR1 and CDR2 (germline): DFQATT, SNEGSKA (reference sequence). V lost 3 bases and J 0 bases, leaving 13 bases between the germline ends.

The chain couples TRBV7-2 to TRBJ2-5; 11 bases agree with TRBD2. The V gene's germline CDR1 is SGHTA and CDR2 FQGNSA. This CDR3 comprises 14 residues. Unmatched junction bases numbered 2, after V lost 5 bases and J lost 3 bases. As DNA, the CDR3 is TGTGCCAGCAGCCAGGGACTAGCGGAAGAGACCCAGTACTTC. This gives the protein CASSQGLAEETQYF.

Of note for this clonotype: With a much larger clone just one base away, this may be a read error. The CDR3, as DNA: TGTGCCAACAGCGTGATAGGTGAGGAGGGCGAGCAGTACTTC. Its translation is CANSVIGEEGEQYF. This chain links TRBV5-4 with TRBJ2-7, with TRBD2 as a possible D gene (6 bases). Germline CDR1 reads SGHNT; CDR2 reads YYREEE (reference sequence). The CDR3 consists of 14 residues.

This clonotype was seen at least ten times. The CDR3 loop reads CASSPESGRKGYEQYF. Here the CDR3 DNA reads TGTGCCAGCAGCCCCGAAAGCGGGAGGAAGGGGTACGAGCAGTACTTC. The rearrangement joins TRBV4-2 to TRBJ2-7; 9 bases agree with TRBD2. This CDR3 region has 16 residues. V was clipped by 4 bases and J by 4 bases; unmatched bases: 11. Germline CDR1 and CDR2: LGHNA and YNFKEQ.

This clonotype was recorded at least ten times. The chain links TRBV5-1 to TRBJ2-3; 7 bases align to TRBD2. Per germline, CDR1 SGHRS and CDR2 YFSETQ. The CDR3 contains 13 residues. V shed 1 base and J 5 bases; nucleotides not matched to a gene: 1. CDR3 amino acids: CASSLTGGDTQYF. Written as DNA, the CDR3 is TGCGCCAGCAGCTTGACGGGGGGAGATACGCAGTATTTT.

This clonotype was observed many times. The chain recombines TRBV10-3 with TRBJ2-5; D is unresolved. Germline lookup yields CDR1 ENHRY and CDR2 SYGVKD. V lost 0 bases to trimming and J lost 2 bases, with 10 bases between them. The CDR3 is 15 amino acids. DNA for the CDR3: TGTGCCATCAGTGAGTCTTTTCGGAATCAAGAGACCCAGTACTTC. It translates to CAISESFRNQETQYF.

This clonotype was seen at least ten times. The chain employs TRBV5-1 and TRBJ2-7; D may correspond to TRBD1 or TRBD2 (5 bases each). Germline values: CDR1 SGHRS, CDR2 YFSETQ. The V gene lost 0 bases and the J gene lost 3 bases, with 19 bases spanning the gap. This CDR3 comprises 17 residues. The CDR3: CASSLATRDQFNYEQYF. CDR3 DNA sequence: TGCGCCAGCAGCTTGGCGACCCGGGACCAATTTAACTACGAGCAGTACTTC.

The chain uses TRBV7-2 and TRBJ2-3; 11 bases line up with TRBD2. The V segment lost 5 bases and the J segment 5 bases; nucleotides outside the gene matches: 6. Germline-derived CDR1 and CDR2 are SGHTA and FQGNSA. The CDR3 extends over 15 amino acids. The CDR3 sequence: CASSIMLAGGDTQYF. The CDR3, as DNA: TGTGCCAGCAGCATCATGCTAGCGGGAGGAGATACGCAGTATTTT.

This clonotype was counted ten times or more. The chain couples TRBV12-3 or TRBV12-4 to TRBJ1-1; the D is unclear. The CDR3 runs to 12 residues. Trimming pared 5 bases from V and 0 bases from J, leaving 4 bases between. The CDR3 DNA is TGTGCCAGCAGTCTAATGAACACTGAAGCTTTCTTT. Encoded protein: CASSLMNTEAFF.

There are many counts of this clonotype. CDR3: CASSLLGGFSYEQYF. The CDR3 nucleotides read TGTGCCAGCAGCTTGCTCGGGGGCTTCTCCTACGAGCAGTACTTC. This chain links TRBV5-5 with TRBJ2-7; D possibly uses TRBD1 or TRBD2 (6 bases each). Trimming pared 1 base from V and 0 bases from J, leaving 11 bases between. The CDR3 covers 15 residues. Germline values: CDR1 SGHKS, CDR2 YYEKEE (reference sequence).